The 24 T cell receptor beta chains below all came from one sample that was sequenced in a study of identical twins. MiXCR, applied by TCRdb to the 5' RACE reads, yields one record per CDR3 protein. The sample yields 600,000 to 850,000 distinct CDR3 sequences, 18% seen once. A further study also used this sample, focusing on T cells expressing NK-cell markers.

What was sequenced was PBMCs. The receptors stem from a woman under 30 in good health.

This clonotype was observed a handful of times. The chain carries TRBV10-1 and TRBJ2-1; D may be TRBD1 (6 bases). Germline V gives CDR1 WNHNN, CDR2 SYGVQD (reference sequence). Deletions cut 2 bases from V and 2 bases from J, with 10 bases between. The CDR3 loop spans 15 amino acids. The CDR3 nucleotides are TGCGCCAGCAGTGAGGGGACAACCGCCTACAATGAGCAGTTCTTC. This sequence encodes CASSEGTTAYNEQFF.

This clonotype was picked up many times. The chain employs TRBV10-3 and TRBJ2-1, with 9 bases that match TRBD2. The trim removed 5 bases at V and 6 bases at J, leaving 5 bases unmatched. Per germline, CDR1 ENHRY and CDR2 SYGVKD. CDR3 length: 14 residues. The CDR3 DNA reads TGTGCCATCAGTCGACTAGCGGACTCCAATGAGCAGTTCTTC. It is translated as CAISRLADSNEQFF.

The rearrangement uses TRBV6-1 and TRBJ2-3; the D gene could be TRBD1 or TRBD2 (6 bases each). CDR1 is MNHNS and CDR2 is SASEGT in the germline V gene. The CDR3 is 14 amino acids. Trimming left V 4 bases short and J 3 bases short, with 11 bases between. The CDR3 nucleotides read TGTGCCAGCAGTGTTGGGGGGCGAACAGATACGCAGTATTTT. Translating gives CASSVGGRTDTQYF.

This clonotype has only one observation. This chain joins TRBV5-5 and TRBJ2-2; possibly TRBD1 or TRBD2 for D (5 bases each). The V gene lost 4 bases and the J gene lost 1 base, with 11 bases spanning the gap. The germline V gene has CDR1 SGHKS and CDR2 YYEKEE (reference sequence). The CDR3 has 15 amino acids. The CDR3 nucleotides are TGTGCCAGCAGCCCGGGACCGCAGAACACCGGGGAGCTGTTTTTT. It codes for CASSPGPQNTGELFF.

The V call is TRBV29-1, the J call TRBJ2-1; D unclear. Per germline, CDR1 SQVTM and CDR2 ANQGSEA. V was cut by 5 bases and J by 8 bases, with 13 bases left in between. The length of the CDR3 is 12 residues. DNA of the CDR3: TGCAGCGTTATAGCCAAAAGAGATGAGCAGTTCTTC. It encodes CSVIAKRDEQFF.

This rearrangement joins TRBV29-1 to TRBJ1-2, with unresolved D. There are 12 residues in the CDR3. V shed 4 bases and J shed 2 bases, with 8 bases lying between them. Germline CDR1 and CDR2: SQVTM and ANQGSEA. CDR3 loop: CSVVGGNYGYTF. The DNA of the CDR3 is TGCAGCGTTGTAGGAGGGAACTATGGCTACACCTTC. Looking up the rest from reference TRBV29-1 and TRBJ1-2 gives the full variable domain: SAVISQKPSRDICQRGTSLTIQCQVDSQVTMMFWYRQQPGQSLTLIATANQGSEATYESGFVIDKFPISRPNLTFSTLTVSNMSPEDSSIYLCSVVGGNYGYTFGSGTRLTVV.

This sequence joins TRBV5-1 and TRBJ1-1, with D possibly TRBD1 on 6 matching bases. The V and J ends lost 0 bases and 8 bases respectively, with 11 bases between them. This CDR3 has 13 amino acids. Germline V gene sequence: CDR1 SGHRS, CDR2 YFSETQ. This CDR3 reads CASSLASGEEAFF. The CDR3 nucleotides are TGCGCCAGCAGCTTGGCCTCAGGGGAGGAAGCTTTCTTT.

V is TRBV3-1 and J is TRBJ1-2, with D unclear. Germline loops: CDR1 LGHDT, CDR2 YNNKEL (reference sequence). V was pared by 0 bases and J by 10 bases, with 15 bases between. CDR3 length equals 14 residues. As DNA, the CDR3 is TGTGCCAGCAGCCAAGATCATGGGTATCGTGCCTACACCTTC. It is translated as CASSQDHGYRAYTF.

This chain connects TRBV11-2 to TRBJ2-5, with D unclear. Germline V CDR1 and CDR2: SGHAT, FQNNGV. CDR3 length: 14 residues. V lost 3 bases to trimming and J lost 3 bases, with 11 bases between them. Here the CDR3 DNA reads TGTGCCAGCAGCTTGGGTCAGGCGAAAGAGACCCAGTACTTC. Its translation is CASSLGQAKETQYF.

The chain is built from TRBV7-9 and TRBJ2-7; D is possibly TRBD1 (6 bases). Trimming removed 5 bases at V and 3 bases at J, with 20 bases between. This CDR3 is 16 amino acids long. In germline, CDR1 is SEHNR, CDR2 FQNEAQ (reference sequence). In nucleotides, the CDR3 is TGTGCCAGCAGCACCCGATTTTACAGGGTGGGCTACGAGCAGTACTTC. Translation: CASSTRFYRVGYEQYF. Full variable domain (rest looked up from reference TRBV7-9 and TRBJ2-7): DTGVSQNPRHKITKRGQNVTFRCDPISEHNRLYWYRQTLGQGPEFLTYFQNEAQLEKSRLLSDRFSAERPKGSFSTLEIQRTEQGDSAMYLCASSTRFYRVGYEQYFGPGTRLTVT.

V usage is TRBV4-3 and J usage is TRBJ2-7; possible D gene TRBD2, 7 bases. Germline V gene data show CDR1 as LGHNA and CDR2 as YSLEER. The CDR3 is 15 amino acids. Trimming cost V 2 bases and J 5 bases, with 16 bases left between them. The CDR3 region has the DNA TGCGCCAGCAGCCAATTAGGGGGGGATTTCGACGAGCAGTACTTC. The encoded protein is CASSQLGGDFDEQYF.

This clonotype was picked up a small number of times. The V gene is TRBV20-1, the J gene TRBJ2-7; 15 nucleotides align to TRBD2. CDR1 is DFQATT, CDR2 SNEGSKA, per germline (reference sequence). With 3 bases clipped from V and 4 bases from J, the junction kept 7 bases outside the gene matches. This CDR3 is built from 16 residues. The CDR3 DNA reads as TGCAGTGCTAGCGGACTAGCGGGGGGGAACGTATACGAGCAGTACTTC. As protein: CSASGLAGGNVYEQYF.

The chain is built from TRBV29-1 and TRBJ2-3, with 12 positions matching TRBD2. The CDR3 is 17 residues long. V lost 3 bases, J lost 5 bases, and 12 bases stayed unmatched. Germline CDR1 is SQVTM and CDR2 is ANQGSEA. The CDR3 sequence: CSVEVWLAGGPVDTQYF. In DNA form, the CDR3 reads TGCAGCGTTGAGGTTTGGCTAGCGGGAGGGCCTGTAGATACGCAGTATTTT.

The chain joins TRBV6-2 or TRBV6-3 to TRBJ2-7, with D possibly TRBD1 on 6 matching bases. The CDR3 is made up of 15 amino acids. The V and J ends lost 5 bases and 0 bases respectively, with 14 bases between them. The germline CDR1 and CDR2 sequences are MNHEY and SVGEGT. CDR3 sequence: CASSSPDRFSYEQYF. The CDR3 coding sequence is TGTGCCAGCAGTAGCCCGGACAGATTCTCCTACGAGCAGTACTTC.

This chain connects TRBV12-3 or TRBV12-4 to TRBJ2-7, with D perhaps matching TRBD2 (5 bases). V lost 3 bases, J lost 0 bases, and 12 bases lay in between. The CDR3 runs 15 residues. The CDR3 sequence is CASSFGRALSYEQYF. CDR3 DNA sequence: TGTGCCAGCAGTTTCGGGCGGGCCCTCTCCTACGAGCAGTACTTC.

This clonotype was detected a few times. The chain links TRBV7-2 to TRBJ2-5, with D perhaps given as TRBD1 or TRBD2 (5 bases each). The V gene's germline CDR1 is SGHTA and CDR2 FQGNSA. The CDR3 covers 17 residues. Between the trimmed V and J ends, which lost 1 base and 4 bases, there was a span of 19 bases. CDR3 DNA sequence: TGTGCCAGCAGCTTAGTAAGGGGCCGATGGGGGTCAGAGACCCAGTACTTC. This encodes CASSLVRGRWGSETQYF.

The CDR3, as DNA: TGTGCCAGCAGCTTTCTCAGCGCGAGCTCCTACAATGAGCAGTTCTTC. Protein sequence: CASSFLSASSYNEQFF. V gene TRBV7-2 combines with J gene TRBJ2-1; D gene uncertain. Per the germline V gene, CDR1 is SGHTA and CDR2 is FQGNSA. The CDR3 is made up of 16 amino acids. With 3 bases removed from V and 0 bases from J, the gap between germline ends came to 12 bases.

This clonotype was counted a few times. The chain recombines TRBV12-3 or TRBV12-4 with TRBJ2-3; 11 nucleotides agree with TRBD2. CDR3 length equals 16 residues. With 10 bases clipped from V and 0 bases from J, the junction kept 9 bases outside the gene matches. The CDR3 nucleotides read TGTGCCATCGCCCAACTAGCGGGGGCAAGCACAGATACGCAGTATTTT. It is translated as CAIAQLAGASTDTQYF.

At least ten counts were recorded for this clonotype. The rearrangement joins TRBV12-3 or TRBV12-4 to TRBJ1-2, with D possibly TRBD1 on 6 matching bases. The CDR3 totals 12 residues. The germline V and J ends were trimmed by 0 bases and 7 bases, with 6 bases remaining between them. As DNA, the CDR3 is TGTGCCAGCAGTTTAGCAGGGGGTGGCTACACCTTC. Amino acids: CASSLAGGGYTF.

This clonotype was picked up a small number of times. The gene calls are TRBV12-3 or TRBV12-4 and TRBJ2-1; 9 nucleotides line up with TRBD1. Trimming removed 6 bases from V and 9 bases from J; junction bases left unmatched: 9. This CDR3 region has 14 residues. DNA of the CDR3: TGTGCCAGCAGAGAGGACAGGGGAATGAGTGAGCAGTTCTTC. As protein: CASREDRGMSEQFF.

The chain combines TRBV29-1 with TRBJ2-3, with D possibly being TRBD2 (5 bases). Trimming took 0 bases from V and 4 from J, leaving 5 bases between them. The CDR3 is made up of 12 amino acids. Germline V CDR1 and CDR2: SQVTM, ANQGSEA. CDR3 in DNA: TGCAGCGTTGAAGAGGACTCAGATACGCAGTATTTT. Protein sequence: CSVEEDSDTQYF.

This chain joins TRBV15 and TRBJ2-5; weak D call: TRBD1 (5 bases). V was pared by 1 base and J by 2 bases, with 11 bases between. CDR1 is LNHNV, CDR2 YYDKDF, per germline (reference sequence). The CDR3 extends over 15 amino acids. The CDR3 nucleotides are TGTGCCACCAGCAGAGTAGACAGAAAACAAGAGACCCAGTACTTC. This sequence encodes CATSRVDRKQETQYF.

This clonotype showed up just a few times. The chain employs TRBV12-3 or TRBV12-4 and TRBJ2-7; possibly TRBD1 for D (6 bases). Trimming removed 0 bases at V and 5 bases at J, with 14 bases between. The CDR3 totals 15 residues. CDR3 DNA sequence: TGTGCCAGCAGTTTAGCGGTCATACAGGGAAACGAGCAGTACTTC. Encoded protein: CASSLAVIQGNEQYF.

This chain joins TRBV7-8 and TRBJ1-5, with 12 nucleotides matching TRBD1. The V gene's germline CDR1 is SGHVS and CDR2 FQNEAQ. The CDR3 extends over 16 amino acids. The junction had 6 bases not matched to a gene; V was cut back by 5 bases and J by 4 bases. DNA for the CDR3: TGTGCCAGCAGCCGAGGGACAGGGGGCGTTAATCAGCCCCAGCATTTT. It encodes CASSRGTGGVNQPQHF. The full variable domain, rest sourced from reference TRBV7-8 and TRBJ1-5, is GAGVSQSPRYKVAKRGQDVALRCDPISGHVSLFWYQQALGQGPEFLTYFQNEAQLDKSGLPSDRFFAERPEGSVSTLKIQRTQQEDSAVYLCASSRGTGGVNQPQHFGDGTRLSIL.